This T cell receptor beta chain was recorded in a study of OX40 agonist ivuxolimab in advanced cancers. Study details: Hepatocellular carcinoma, melanoma, renal cell or head and neck cancer occurred in dose-escalation patients.

Germline V gene sequence: CDR1 KGHSH, CDR2 LQKENI. This CDR3 spans 13 amino acids. V shed 3 bases and J 4 bases; nucleotides not matched to a gene: 0. For this clone: The antigen remains undetermined.

Study outcomes and limitations: In the 0.1 to 3.0 mg/kg range, CD4+ and CD8+ blood T cells had expanded clonally by week 6. Averaged across samples, CD8+ T cells carried more expanded clones than CD4+ did.

Sequencing was performed with immunoSEQ multiplex PCR; in TCRdb, only in-frame clones are kept and a portion is missing. The sample lists about 72,000 clones; 80% to 90% were seen once. This rearrangement joins TRBV18 to TRBJ1-1; 9 nucleotides line up with TRBD1. Sequences were derived from CD4+ or CD8+ T cells sorted from blood, sampled in a trial of the OX40 agonist ivuxolimab. This clonotype was sampled from an adult with an advanced solid tumor such as melanoma, head and neck, liver or kidney cancer. The CDR3 DNA reads TGTGCCAGCTCACCGGACAGGGGCACTGAAGCTTTCTTT. Translation: CASSPDRGTEAFF.